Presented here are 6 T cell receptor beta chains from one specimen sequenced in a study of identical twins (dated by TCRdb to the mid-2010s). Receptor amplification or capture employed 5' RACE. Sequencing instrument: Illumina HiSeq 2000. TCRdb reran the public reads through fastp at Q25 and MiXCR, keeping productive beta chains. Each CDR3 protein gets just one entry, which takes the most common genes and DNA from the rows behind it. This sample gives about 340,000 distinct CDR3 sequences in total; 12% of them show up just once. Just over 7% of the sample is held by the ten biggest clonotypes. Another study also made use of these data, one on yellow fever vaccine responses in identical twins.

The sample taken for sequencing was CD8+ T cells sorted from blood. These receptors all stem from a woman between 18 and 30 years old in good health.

The CDR3 sequence is CASSPGSGSEQFF. Here the CDR3 DNA reads TGTGCCAGCTCCCCGGGTAGCGGGTCTGAGCAGTTCTTC. This chain uses TRBV18 with TRBJ2-1; 7 positions match TRBD2. CDR3 length equals 13 residues. Trimming at V came to 6 bases and at J to 9 bases, leaving 8 bases not matched to a gene. Germline CDR1 KGHSH, CDR2 LQKENI.

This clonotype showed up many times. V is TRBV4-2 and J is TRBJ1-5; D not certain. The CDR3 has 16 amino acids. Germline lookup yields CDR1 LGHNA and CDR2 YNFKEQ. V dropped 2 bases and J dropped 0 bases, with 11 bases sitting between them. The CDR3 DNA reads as TGTGCCAGCAGCCAATACGAGGGAAATAGCAATCAGCCCCAGCATTTT. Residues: CASSQYEGNSNQPQHF.

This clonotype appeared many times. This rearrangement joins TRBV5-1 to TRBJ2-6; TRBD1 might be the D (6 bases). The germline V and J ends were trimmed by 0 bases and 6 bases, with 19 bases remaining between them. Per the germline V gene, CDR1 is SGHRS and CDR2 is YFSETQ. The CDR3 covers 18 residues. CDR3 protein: CASSLDGTSPFQANVLTF. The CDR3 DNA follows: TGCGCCAGCAGCTTGGACGGGACATCTCCCTTCCAGGCCAACGTCCTGACTTTC.

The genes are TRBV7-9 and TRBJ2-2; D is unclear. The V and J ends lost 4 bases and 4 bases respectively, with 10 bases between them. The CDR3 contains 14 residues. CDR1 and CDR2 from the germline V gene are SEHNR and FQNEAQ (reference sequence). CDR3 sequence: CASSWVAGTGELFF. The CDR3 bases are TGTGCCAGCAGCTGGGTAGCCGGCACCGGGGAGCTGTTTTTT.

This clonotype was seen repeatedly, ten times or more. CDR3 nucleotides: TGTGCCAGCACCGAGACAAGCCCGGCCGACGAGCAGTACTTC. The encoded protein is CASTETSPADEQYF. The gene calls are TRBV12-3 or TRBV12-4 and TRBJ2-7; D gene uncertain. V was cut by 7 bases and J by 5 bases, with 18 bases left in between. This CDR3 contains 14 residues.

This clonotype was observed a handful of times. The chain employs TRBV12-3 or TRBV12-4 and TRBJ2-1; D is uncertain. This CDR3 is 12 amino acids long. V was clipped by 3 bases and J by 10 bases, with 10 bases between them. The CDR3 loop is CASSFVVVEQFF. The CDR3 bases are TGTGCCAGCAGTTTTGTGGTGGTAGAGCAGTTCTTC.